These T cell receptor beta chains were read from a single sample in a study of memory CD4+ T cells and cytomegalovirus serostatus. Sequencing was performed with immunoSEQ multiplex PCR; in TCRdb, only in-frame clones are kept and a portion is missing. The sample includes about 57,000 clones, around 85% of them seen just once. Sequencing input: memory CD4+ T cells from blood. The source is an adult in good health and CMV-seronegative. Both conserved end residues are part of each CDR3. D genes are given only for firm matches. The size of a clone is reported for some rows only, either as once, few or many, or as a class for expanded clones.

D gene	V gene	clone size	J gene	CDR3 protein	CDR3 DNA
TRBD1	TRBV10-1	NA	TRBJ1-1	CASSVQGGTEAFF	TGCGCCAGCAGTGTTCAGGGGGGAACTGAAGCTTTCTTT
NA	TRBV23-1	NA	TRBJ2-2	CASGTRTDTSNTGELFF	TGCGCCAGCGGGACTCGGACAGACACATCGAACACCGGGGAGCTGTTTTTT
NA	TRBV5-1	NA	TRBJ1-4	CASSPGHQGEGGYGKLFF	TGCGCCAGCAGCCCGGGGCACCAAGGGGAGGGAGGATATGGAAAACTGTTTTTT
NA	TRBV7-8	NA	TRBJ2-1	CASSSERVSYNEQFF	TGTGCCAGCAGCTCCGAGCGGGTTTCCTACAATGAGCAGTTCTTC
NA	TRBV2	NA	TRBJ2-2	CASSRLFTGELFF	TGTGCCAGCAGTCGTCTCTTTACCGGGGAGCTGTTTTTT
TRBD2	TRBV4-2	NA	TRBJ2-1	CASSQVPSGRGYNEQFF	TGTGCCAGCAGCCAAGTACCTAGCGGGAGGGGATACAATGAGCAGTTCTTC
TRBD1	TRBV7-2	NA	TRBJ2-3	CASSITGVRGRRTDTQYF	TGTGCCAGCAGCATTACAGGGGTTCGCGGACGGCGCACAGATACGCAGTATTTT
TRBD2	TRBV5-1	NA	TRBJ2-7	CASSLSGMPYEQYF	TGCGCCAGCAGCTTGAGCGGGATGCCCTACGAGCAGTACTTC
TRBD1	TRBV2	NA	TRBJ1-6	CASTRQGPNSPLHF	TGTGCCAGCACCCGACAGGGCCCAAATTCACCCCTCCACTTT
NA	TRBV19	NA	TRBJ1-2	CASSIGVGDYGYTF	TGTGCCAGTAGTATCGGGGTAGGGGACTATGGCTACACCTTC
NA	TRBV7-9	NA	TRBJ1-1	CASSLGVGIGEAFF	TGTGCCAGCAGCCTAGGGGTGGGGATCGGTGAAGCTTTCTTT
TRBD1	TRBV2	NA	TRBJ1-6	CASSSQGYSPLHF	TGTGCCAGCAGCTCACAGGGGTATTCACCCCTCCACTTT
NA	TRBV10-1	NA	TRBJ2-5	CASSTDLSGTQYF	TGCGCCAGCAGTACCGACCTTTCGGGGACCCAGTACTTC
TRBD1	TRBV18	NA	TRBJ1-2	CASSQQGDSYGYTF	TGTGCCAGCTCACAACAGGGGGATAGCTATGGCTACACCTTC
TRBD1	TRBV6-5	NA	TRBJ1-2	CASSYRDRDYGYTF	TGTGCCAGCAGTTACAGAGACAGGGACTATGGCTACACCTTC
NA	TRBV19	NA	TRBJ1-6	CASSIRGGGSPLHF	TGTGCCAGTAGTATCAGGGGCGGCGGTTCACCCCTCCACTTT
NA	TRBV2	NA	TRBJ2-2	CASSKGLNTGELFF	TGTGCCAGCAGTAAAGGACTTAACACCGGGGAGCTGTTTTTT
TRBD2	TRBV5-1	NA	TRBJ2-3	CASSGTSGTDTQYF	TGCGCCAGCAGTGGGACTAGCGGGACAGATACGCAGTATTTT
TRBD2	TRBV5-1	NA	TRBJ2-5	CASSHETSGGWETQYF	TGCGCCAGCAGCCACGAGACTAGCGGGGGTTGGGAGACCCAGTACTTC
NA	TRBV28	NA	TRBJ1-3	CASNPKSWFGNTIYF	TGTGCCAGCAATCCCAAGAGCTGGTTTGGAAACACCATATATTTT
NA	TRBV6-5	NA	TRBJ1-1	CASTTGYRVSEAFF	TGTGCCAGCACCACAGGGTATCGAGTGTCTGAAGCTTTCTTT
NA	TRBV6-5	NA	TRBJ1-2	CASSYQEDYGYTF	TGTGCCAGCAGTTACCAGGAAGACTATGGCTACACCTTC
NA	TRBV28	few	TRBJ2-3	CASSVTDTQYF	TGTGCCAGCAGTGTCACAGATACGCAGTATTTT
NA	TRBV27	NA	TRBJ1-5	CASSLSMQGGSNQPQHF	TGTGCCAGCAGTTTATCCATGCAGGGAGGCAGCAATCAGCCCCAGCATTTT
TRBD2	TRBV7-2	NA	TRBJ2-7	CASSLGLAGGQKYF	TGTGCCAGCAGCTTAGGACTAGCGGGGGGGCAGAAGTACTTC
NA	TRBV7-2	NA	TRBJ1-3	CASSFQGTSSGNTIYF	TGTGCCAGCAGTTTCCAGGGGACAAGCTCTGGAAACACCATATATTTT
TRBD1	TRBV5-1	few	TRBJ1-3	CASSLGQGAGNTIYF	TGCGCCAGCAGCTTGGGACAGGGTGCTGGAAACACCATATATTTT
NA	TRBV6-5	NA	TRBJ1-1	CASSPMMNTEAFF	TGTGCCAGCAGCCCTATGATGAACACTGAAGCTTTCTTT
TRBD1	TRBV5-4	NA	TRBJ1-2	CASSSRGGNYGYTF	TGTGCCAGCAGCTCCAGGGGGGGAAACTATGGCTACACCTTC
NA	TRBV14	NA	TRBJ1-3	CASSQRFGSGNTIYF	TGTGCCAGCAGCCAGCGCTTTGGCTCTGGAAACACCATATATTTT
NA	TRBV7-9	few	TRBJ1-5	CASSLAGWQPQHF	TGTGCCAGCAGCTTAGCAGGGTGGCAGCCCCAGCATTTT
NA	TRBV5-1	NA	TRBJ1-2	CASSLRFNYGYTF	TGCGCCAGCAGCCTGCGGTTCAACTATGGCTACACCTTC
NA	TRBV15	NA	TRBJ1-5	CATSRGLVGVGQPQHF	TGTGCCACCAGCAGAGGCCTGGTGGGGGTGGGACAGCCCCAGCATTTT
NA	TRBV10-3	NA	TRBJ1-5	CAISESGGSNQPQHF	TGTGCCATCAGTGAGTCAGGGGGAAGCAATCAGCCCCAGCATTTT
TRBD1	TRBV6-6	NA	TRBJ1-2	CASSLNRGNGYTF	TGTGCCAGCAGCCTTAACAGGGGGAATGGCTACACCTTC
TRBD1	TRBV27	NA	TRBJ1-5	CASSWKGAIQPQHF	TGTGCCAGCAGTTGGAAGGGGGCTATTCAGCCCCAGCATTTT
NA	TRBV7-8	NA	TRBJ2-7	CASRFAGSYEQYF	TGTGCCAGCAGATTCGCCGGTTCCTACGAGCAGTACTTC
NA	TRBV5-1	NA	TRBJ1-2	CASSFSMNYGYTF	TGCGCCAGCAGCTTCAGTATGAACTATGGCTACACCTTC
NA	TRBV29-1	NA	TRBJ2-7	CSVEDRAGSPEQYF	TGCAGCGTTGAAGATCGGGCAGGATCCCCCGAGCAGTACTTC
NA	TRBV29-1	NA	TRBJ2-1	CSVDREKDNEQFF	TGCAGCGTTGACAGAGAGAAGGACAATGAGCAGTTCTTC
NA	TRBV7-2	NA	TRBJ2-7	CASSSRFGGYEQYF	TGTGCCAGCAGCTCCCGGTTCGGGGGCTACGAGCAGTACTTC
NA	TRBV5-6	NA	TRBJ1-6	CASSRMNGYNSPLHF	TGTGCCAGCAGCCGAATGAACGGGTATAATTCACCCCTCCACTTT
NA	TRBV6-1	NA	TRBJ1-1	CASSEARGDPFF	TGTGCCAGCAGTGAAGCGCGCGGGGACCCATTTTTT
NA	TRBV15	NA	TRBJ2-1	CATSRDSAPQLEQFF	TGTGCCACCAGCAGAGATTCCGCGCCGCAGCTTGAGCAGTTCTTC
TRBD1	TRBV5-6	once	TRBJ1-2	CASSGPGQETNYGYTF	TGTGCCAGCAGCGGACCCGGACAGGAGACTAACTATGGCTACACCTTC
TRBD1	TRBV7-9	NA	TRBJ1-3	CASSKTGPGNTIYF	TGTGCCAGCAGCAAGACAGGGCCTGGAAACACCATATATTTT
NA	TRBV2	NA	TRBJ2-7	CASRQGYEQYF	TGTGCCAGCAGACAGGGCTACGAGCAGTACTTC
NA	TRBV6-4	NA	TRBJ2-1	CASSLFPSNEQFF	TGTGCCAGCAGTCTATTTCCTAGCAATGAGCAGTTCTTC
NA	TRBV15	NA	TRBJ2-3	CATSRAFGGGPSKDTQYF	TGTGCCACCAGCAGAGCGTTTGGCGGGGGCCCCTCGAAAGATACGCAGTATTTT